The clone carrying this TCR beta chain was observed at least ten times. Antigen: not known. A much bigger clone sits one base away, suggesting this may be a read error. Given the absence of the conserved phenylalanine or tryptophan at the CDR3 end, a read error is likely. This sample was taken from a study of T-cell reconstitution after alpha-beta-depleted transplantation in children. For TCRbeta, the library was prepared with unique molecular identifiers. Each CDR3 protein gets one entry after TCRdb re-called the PCR reads with MiXCR. The table lists around 8,600 distinct CDR3 sequences, roughly 15% of them singletons, with more than 70% in the top ten. Whole-study findings and limits: The study reportedly traced alpha-beta T cells about two months after transplant to several hundred expanded graft clones. The origin of high day-60 TCRbeta diversity in some patients lay in surviving recipient T cells and thymic progenitors. By one year post-transplant, T-cell counts and diversity largely arose from T cells that were newly produced.

The source of this sequence is a girl less than two years old who had a stem cell transplant for combined immunodeficiency, so the T cells may come from the graft donor. The starting material was PBMCs, mostly from graft donor cells, obtained 60 days after TCRalphabeta/CD19-depleted stem cell transplant.

The CDR3 sequence is CASSLAGGPSYNEQFS. The CDR3 region has the DNA TGTGCCAGCAGTTTAGCGGGAGGACCCTCCTACAATGAGCAGTTCTCC. The chain uses TRBV27 and TRBJ2-1; 8 bases are shared with TRBD2. Germline V gene lookup returns CDR1 MNHEY and CDR2 SMNVEV (reference sequence). The CDR3 is 16 residues long. V shed 2 bases and J 0 bases; nucleotides not matched to a gene: 3.